Below are 17 T cell receptor beta chains sequenced from a single sample in a study. In TCRdb, the reads were re-called with MiXCR into one record per CDR3 protein. The profile shows about 5,800 distinct CDR3 sequences, over 7.5% of them singletons. The sequenced sample was CD4+ T cells from synovial fluid. Receptors were obtained from a human donor with rheumatoid arthritis.

Relative to its sample, this clonotype is medium-sized. V gene TRBV5-1 combines with J gene TRBJ1-1; D not resolved. The CDR3 sequence is 16 residues long. V was trimmed by 0 bases and J by 5 bases, leaving 17 bases between them. The germline V gene has CDR1 SGHRS and CDR2 YFSETQ. The CDR3 protein is CASSLDPEAVRTEAFF. CDR3 nucleotide sequence: TGCGCCAGCAGCTTGGACCCCGAGGCGGTGAGAACTGAAGCTTTCTTT. The entire variable domain, with the rest obtained from reference TRBV5-1 and TRBJ1-1, is as follows: KAGVTQTPRYLIKTRGQQVTLSCSPISGHRSVSWYQQTPGQGLQFLFEYFSETQRNKGNFPGRFSGRQFSNSRSEMNVSTLELGDSALYLCASSLDPEAVRTEAFFGQGTRLTVV.

This clonotype is labeled medium-sized. This chain connects TRBV14 to TRBJ1-1; D is unresolved. V dropped 4 bases and J dropped 2 bases, with 20 bases sitting between them. This CDR3 region has 17 residues. The germline V gene has CDR1 SGHDN and CDR2 FVKESK. DNA of the CDR3: TGTGCCAGCAGCCGTCCACCCCCGAGGGAGGCAAACACTGAAGCTTTCTTT. This gives the protein CASSRPPPREANTEAFF.

This clonotype is labeled medium-sized. V usage is TRBV20-1 and J usage is TRBJ2-7, with TRBD2 matching over 7 bases. Germline lookup yields CDR1 DFQATT and CDR2 SNEGSKA (reference sequence). This CDR3 is built from 14 residues. V lost 5 bases to trimming and J lost 4 bases; unmatched junction nucleotides: 11. Here the CDR3 reads CSAVPRDYFYEQYF. DNA for the CDR3: TGCAGTGCTGTTCCCCGGGACTATTTTTACGAGCAGTACTTC.

This clonotype is termed medium-sized. The rearrangement uses TRBV6-5 and TRBJ2-3, with no clear D. This CDR3 region has 14 residues. The V gene lost 5 bases and the J gene lost 0 bases, with 9 bases spanning the gap. Germline values: CDR1 MNHEY, CDR2 SVGAGI. In DNA, the CDR3 is TGTGCCAGCAGTCGAAGAGACAGCACAGATACGCAGTATTTT. The encoded protein is CASSRRDSTDTQYF.

Ten or more counts support this clonotype. This chain links TRBV19 with TRBJ1-4; D is unresolved. Trimming took 3 bases from V and 2 from J, leaving 10 bases between them. Germline lookup yields CDR1 LNHDA and CDR2 SQIVND (reference sequence). CDR3 length: 15 amino acids. The CDR3 spells CASSMSAGTNEKLFF. CDR3 nucleotide sequence: TGTGCCAGTAGTATGTCAGCGGGGACTAATGAAAAACTGTTTTTT.

In its sample, this clonotype ranks as medium-sized. This rearrangement joins TRBV9 to TRBJ2-1; 12 nucleotides match TRBD2. Unmatched junction bases numbered 9, after V lost 4 bases and J lost 7 bases. CDR1 and CDR2 from the germline V gene are SGDLS and YYNGEE. CDR3 length: 16 residues. The chain's CDR3 is CASSQGGTSGRNEQFF. The CDR3 coding sequence is TGTGCCAGCAGCCAAGGAGGGACTAGCGGGCGGAATGAGCAGTTCTTC.

This clonotype is categorized as medium-sized. The chain combines TRBV4-1 with TRBJ2-5, with 9 bases matching TRBD2. Germline trimming cut 0 bases from V and 5 bases from J; bases unmatched to any gene: 10. This CDR3 contains 17 residues. CDR1 MGHRA and CDR2 YSYEKL come from the germline V gene. This CDR3 is CASSQDQGSGRMETQYF. CDR3 coding DNA: TGCGCCAGCAGCCAAGACCAAGGTAGCGGGAGAATGGAGACCCAGTACTTC.

The sample holds many counts of this clonotype. V gene TRBV6-4 combines with J gene TRBJ2-1, with 8 bases matching TRBD2. Germline CDR1 and CDR2: MRHNA and SNTAGT. The CDR3 runs 13 residues. The trim removed 5 bases at V and 6 bases at J, leaving 3 bases unmatched. The CDR3 is CASSTGGSNEQFF. CDR3 nucleotides: TGTGCCAGCAGTACGGGAGGGTCCAATGAGCAGTTCTTC.

This clonotype is deemed medium-sized (0.01 to 0.1%). The chain is built from TRBV5-1 and TRBJ2-2; D call uncertain. The ends were cut back, 3 bases at V and 6 bases at J, with 15 bases in the middle. The germline V gene encodes CDR1 SGHRS and CDR2 YFSETQ. This CDR3 contains 15 residues. The CDR3 sequence: CASSSSGLGAGELFF. CDR3 bases: TGCGCCAGCAGCTCGTCCGGGTTAGGCGCCGGGGAGCTGTTTTTT.

The table lists this clonotype with many counts. V usage is TRBV20-1 and J usage is TRBJ2-1; tentatively, D is TRBD1 or TRBD2 (5 bases each). Germline-derived CDR1 and CDR2 are DFQATT and SNEGSKA (reference sequence). The V end was cut by 6 bases, the J end by 6 bases, with 15 bases between. This CDR3 contains 13 residues. The CDR3 loop is CSAASGDPNEQFF. The CDR3 region has the DNA TGCAGTGCGGCATCCGGGGACCCCAATGAGCAGTTCTTC.

This clonotype was detected ten times or more. The genes are TRBV10-3 and TRBJ1-5; tentatively, D is TRBD1 (5 bases). CDR1 is ENHRY and CDR2 is SYGVKD in the germline V gene. The ends were cut back, 2 bases at V and 12 bases at J, with 17 bases in the middle. This CDR3 spans 14 amino acids. CDR3 in amino acids: CAISEGTLGQNQHF. The CDR3 nucleotides read TGTGCCATCAGTGAGGGGACCCTCGGGCAAAACCAGCATTTT.

This clonotype was observed a handful of times. This chain joins TRBV5-1 and TRBJ2-7; D gene unclear. Germline-derived CDR1 and CDR2 are SGHRS and YFSETQ. V was shortened by 5 bases and J by 4 bases, with 7 bases between the two germline ends. The CDR3 spans 11 residues. CDR3 bases: TGCGCCAGCAGTCCCGGGTACGAGCAGTACTTC. It yields the protein CASSPGYEQYF.

This clonotype was detected ten times or more. V is TRBV5-1 and J is TRBJ1-1; the match to TRBD1 covers 7 bases. Germline V gives CDR1 SGHRS, CDR2 YFSETQ. Trimming cost V 2 bases and J 1 base; bases outside gene matches: 5. This CDR3 spans 15 amino acids. The CDR3 DNA sequence: TGCGCCAGCAGCTTCACAGGGGCCTCGAACACTGAAGCTTTCTTT. Amino acids: CASSFTGASNTEAFF. Drawing the rest from reference TRBV5-1 and TRBJ1-1, the complete variable domain is KAGVTQTPRYLIKTRGQQVTLSCSPISGHRSVSWYQQTPGQGLQFLFEYFSETQRNKGNFPGRFSGRQFSNSRSEMNVSTLELGDSALYLCASSFTGASNTEAFFGQGTRLTVV.

Within the sample, this clonotype is large. The chain uses TRBV18 and TRBJ1-4, with TRBD1 identical over 10 bases. The germline gives CDR1 KGHSH, CDR2 LQKENI. V gave up 4 bases and J gave up 8 bases; unmatched junction bases: 4. The CDR3 extends over 14 amino acids. Here the CDR3 reads CASSLGTGEEKLFF. CDR3 nucleotide sequence: TGTGCCAGCTCACTCGGGACAGGGGAGGAAAAACTGTTTTTT.

This clonotype appeared a few times. The chain uses TRBV19 and TRBJ1-2, with 8 bases aligning to TRBD1. Per germline, CDR1 LNHDA and CDR2 SQIVND (reference sequence). J gave up 8 bases and V 4 bases, and 12 bases lay outside the gene matches. The CDR3 length is 15 residues. CDR3 sequence: CASSSLFGQGVGYTF. The CDR3 coding sequence is TGTGCCAGTAGTAGCCTATTCGGACAGGGTGTCGGCTACACCTTC. The variable domain in full, with the rest retrieved from reference TRBV19 and TRBJ1-2, is DGGITQSPKYLFRKEGQNVTLSCEQNLNHDAMYWYRQDPGQGLRLIYYSQIVNDFQKGDIAEGYSVSREKKESFPLTVTSAQKNPTAFYLCASSSLFGQGVGYTFGSGTRLTVV.

This clonotype has a count of ten or more. V usage is TRBV29-1 and J usage is TRBJ1-3; D gene unclear. Trimming stripped 2 bases from V and 2 bases from J, with 7 bases between. Germline CDR1 is SQVTM and CDR2 is ANQGSEA. The CDR3 has 13 residues. The CDR3 DNA follows: TGCAGCGTTGAATTTACGGCTGGAAACACCATATATTTT. Its translation: CSVEFTAGNTIYF.

Comments on this clonotype: A far larger clone differs by one base, so this is likely a read error. This rearrangement joins TRBV2 to TRBJ2-1; maybe TRBD1 (6 bases). The CDR3 spans 13 residues. The germline V gene has CDR1 SNHLY and CDR2 FYNNEI. The germline V and J ends were trimmed by 5 bases and 10 bases, with 15 bases remaining between them. This CDR3 is CASSSDRTYEQFF. CDR3 nucleotide sequence: TGTGCCAGCAGTTCAGACAGGACCTACGAGCAGTTCTTC.